This record looks at one TCR beta chain sequence and its context. Its target antigen remains unknown. Base qualities are missing; no much larger clone stands one base away. At the junction V is shortened by 4 bases and J by 8 bases; bases outside the gene matches: 3. Taken from the germline V gene (reference sequence), the CDR1 and CDR2 loops are PRHDT and FYEKMQ. The CDR3 covers 15 residues, taking in both the cysteine and the phenylalanine. Only the CDR3 DNA stays, 45 bases, in frame from base 1. The sample is drawn from a study of OX40 agonist ivuxolimab in advanced cancers. Background on the whole study: The costimulatory receptor OX40 (CD134) was targeted by ivuxolimab, a fully human IgG2 agonistic monoclonal antibody. Of the roughly 51 dose-escalation patients, hepatocellular carcinoma was present in about 19, melanoma in approximately 15, renal cell carcinoma in 9 and head and neck cancer in 9. The purpose of peripheral TCRbeta sequencing was to test whether ivuxolimab changed TCR sequence diversity and led to clonal T-cell expansion. A male proportion of approximately 83% and a mean age of 60 years, ranging from about 20 to 80, were recorded for the dose-escalation cohort. Intravenous ivuxolimab was administered to patients every 2 weeks at six dose levels: 0.01, 0.1, 0.3, 1.5, 3 and 10 mg/kg. Prior anti-PD-1, anti-PD-L1 or anti-CTLA-4 therapy was permitted, and checkpoint inhibitors had been received by about two fifths of dose-escalation patients. The paper describes the monotherapy dose-escalation part (N ≈ 50 patients) of the phase I trial of ivuxolimab. Partial responses occurred in three dose-escalation patients: two with cutaneous melanoma and one with hepatocellular carcinoma.

Paper-wide results and their limitations: In partial responders in the 0.1-3.0 mg/kg groups, normalized peripheral clonal expansion was found to be among the lowest, especially among CD8+ T cells. Low levels of normalized T-cell clonal expansion were also shown by some nonresponding patients. After ivuxolimab, expanded clones were on average more numerous among CD8+ T cells than among CD4+ T cells. Which antigens the clonally expanded peripheral T cells were specific for was not determined. At doses from 0.1 to 3.0 mg/kg, clonal expansion was seen in both CD4+ and CD8+ blood T cells between baseline and week 6.

The trial excluded patients who had a history of autoimmune disease or were on systemic immunosuppression. Peripheral blood for TCR sequencing was drawn from every dose cohort at baseline, at cycle 4 day 1 and at cycle 7 day 1. The samples were taken from a phase I, first-in-human, multicenter, open-label dose-escalation trial of ivuxolimab. Adults with locally advanced or metastatic melanoma, renal cell carcinoma, hepatocellular carcinoma or head and neck squamous cell carcinoma were enrolled in the trial. Before TCR sequencing, CD4+ T cells and CD8+ T cells from peripheral blood were sorted into separate populations. To sequence the TCRbeta CDR3 region, genomic DNA was isolated from the sorted cells. The immunoSEQ Assay was used to sequence the TCRbeta CDR3 regions. This immuneACCESS table, as held by TCRdb, lists in-frame sequences with V and J called but not all clones. Of the missing ones, under half trace to an unresolved V gene in checked studies; the others have no known cause. Across this sample there are tens of thousands of clones, with about 85% seen only once. Roughly 4.5% of the sample rests with the top ten.

The sequence links TRBV13 to TRBJ2-1, with 15 bases aligning to TRBD2. The sample consisted of CD4+ or CD8+ T cells sorted from blood, taken in a trial of the OX40 agonist ivuxolimab. The sequence was obtained from an adult with an advanced solid tumor such as melanoma, head and neck, liver or kidney cancer. CDR3 loop: CASSWGLAGGYEQFF. The base sequence is TGTGCCAGCAGCTGGGGACTAGCGGGAGGCTATGAGCAGTTCTTC.